What follows is one T cell receptor beta chain and its context. Germline CDR1 is LNHDA and CDR2 is SQIVND (reference sequence). Unmatched junction bases numbered 7, after V lost 8 bases and J lost 4 bases. This CDR3 comprises 13 residues. The protocol was immunoSEQ multiplex PCR, while the TCRdb copy is restricted to in-frame clones and leaves out a portion. The profile shows some 6,900 clones, around 94% of them singletons. The data stem from a study of T cells after posttransplantation cyclophosphamide. Busulfan-fludarabine conditioning, marrow transplant, and cyclophosphamide on days +3 and +4 were administered.

The sequenced sample was CD8+ T cells sorted from blood, obtained after allogeneic stem cell transplant with posttransplant cyclophosphamide. This TCR was recovered from a male patient over 55 who received an allogeneic stem cell transplant from a related donor and was CMV-positive. T cells may partly derive from the graft donor. The V gene is TRBV19, the J gene TRBJ2-7; TRBD1 aligns across 8 bases. CDR3 protein: CASGGQGEYEQYF. In DNA, the CDR3 is TGTGCCAGTGGCGGACAGGGTGAATACGAGCAGTACTTC.